A selection of T cell receptor beta chains follows, all from one sample in a study of cytomegalovirus exposure and HLA in healthy donors. Clones were read by immunoSEQ multiplex PCR, and TCRdb kept only the in-frame ones, dropping some. The sample lists over 100,000 clones, 75% to 90% occurring once. The sequenced sample consisted of PBMCs. These receptors were collected from a woman under 30 in good health and CMV-seronegative. Each CDR3 is given with its conserved first and last residue. D genes are given only for firm matches. Clone size is stated in some rows and not others, as once, few, many or a class when expanded.

size	J	D	V	DNA	CDR3
-	TRBJ2-5	TRBD2	TRBV5-1	TGCGCCAGCAGCGAAACGGGACTAGCGGGGAGGGAGACCCAGTACTTC	CASSETGLAGRETQYF
-	TRBJ1-2	TRBD1	TRBV10-3	TGTGCCATCAGTGATCTACAGGGGTATGGCTACACCTTC	CAISDLQGYGYTF
-	TRBJ2-5	TRBD2	TRBV10-3	TGTGCCATCAGTGAGTACAGGACTAGCGGGGTAATCCAAGAGACCCAGTACTTC	CAISEYRTSGVIQETQYF
-	TRBJ2-7	TRBD1	TRBV15	TGTGCCACCAGCAGAGCCGCTTGGGACAGGGGCCGCCACGAGCAGTACTTC	CATSRAAWDRGRHEQYF
-	TRBJ2-5	-	TRBV15	TGTGCCACCAGCAGAGAGGCTCATTCGGAGACCCAGTACTTC	CATSREAHSETQYF
-	TRBJ2-3	TRBD1	TRBV10-3	TGTGCCATCAGTGAGGGGACAGGGCACACAGATACGCAGTATTTT	CAISEGTGHTDTQYF
-	TRBJ1-6	TRBD1	TRBV7-2	TGTGCCAGCAGCCCACAGACAGGGAGAGTAAATTCACCCCTCCACTTT	CASSPQTGRVNSPLHF
-	TRBJ1-3	-	TRBV5-4	TGTGCCAGCAGCTTGGCGTCTTCTGGAAACACCATATATTTT	CASSLASSGNTIYF
-	TRBJ2-2	-	TRBV7-8	TGTGCCAGCAGCTTACGGAGTGGCTCTTCCGGGGAGCTGTTTTTT	CASSLRSGSSGELFF
-	TRBJ1-1	-	TRBV5-6	TGTGCCAGCAGGCGTACAGCGAACACTGAAGCTTTCTTT	CASRRTANTEAFF
-	TRBJ2-3	TRBD2	TRBV9	TGTGCCAGCAGCCAAGGTATCGGGGGGGCAGATACGCAGTATTTT	CASSQGIGGADTQYF
-	TRBJ1-2	TRBD1	TRBV11-2	TGTGCCAGCAGCTTAGATCCAGACAGGGGGCTTGGCTACACCTTC	CASSLDPDRGLGYTF
-	TRBJ1-2	-	TRBV18	TGTGCCAGCTCACCACCGGTTCGCAGAGCGGATGGCTACACCTTC	CASSPPVRRADGYTF
-	TRBJ1-2	-	TRBV9	TGTGCCAGCAGCGTAGACGGTGGCTACACCTTC	CASSVDGGYTF
-	TRBJ1-5	-	TRBV5-5	TGTGCCAGCAGCTTGGGTTATAGCAATCAGCCCCAGCATTTT	CASSLGYSNQPQHF
-	TRBJ2-2	TRBD2	TRBV6-5	TGTGCCAGCAGGAGACTAGCGGAGAACACCGGGGAGCTGTTTTTT	CASRRLAENTGELFF
few	TRBJ1-2	-	TRBV6-5	TGTGCCAGCAGTTACAATTCTCTGGGGGGGGGCTACACCTTC	CASSYNSLGGGYTF
-	TRBJ2-7	-	TRBV2	TGTGCCAGCTTAGCTAGCGTGTACTACGAGCAGTACTTC	CASLASVYYEQYF
-	TRBJ2-7	TRBD2	TRBV5-1	TGCGCCAGCAGCTTTAGCGGGGGGGTCGACGAGCAGTACTTC	CASSFSGGVDEQYF
-	TRBJ1-5	-	TRBV10-2	TGCGCCAGCAGTGAGATAGGGGGGGGCAATCAGCCCCAGCATTTT	CASSEIGGGNQPQHF
-	TRBJ1-1	TRBD1	TRBV19	TGTGCCAGTAGTACCGGGACAGGGGTTACTGAAGCTTTCTTT	CASSTGTGVTEAFF
-	TRBJ1-1	-	TRBV12-5	TGTGCTAGTTGTAATCGGGGGAGCACTGAAGCTTTCTTT	CASCNRGSTEAFF
-	TRBJ2-3	TRBD1	TRBV6-1	TGTGCCAGCAGTGTAACCGGGACAGGGCTCGTAGCAGATACGCAGTATTTT	CASSVTGTGLVADTQYF
-	TRBJ2-7	TRBD1	TRBV5-1	TGCGCCAGCAGCTTGGGACAGGGGGCGTCCTACGAGCAGTACTTC	CASSLGQGASYEQYF
-	TRBJ1-1	-	TRBV10-3	TGTGCCATGAGATCCACAATTGGGGCGGGAACTGAAGCTTTCTTT	CAMRSTIGAGTEAFF
-	TRBJ2-3	TRBD2	TRBV27	TGTGCCAGCAGCCGGGGACTAGCGGGGGGGCCCAGCACAGATACGCAGTATTTT	CASSRGLAGGPSTDTQYF
-	TRBJ1-1	TRBD1	TRBV29-1	TGCAGCGTTGGGCAGGGGGTAACTGAAGCTTTCTTT	CSVGQGVTEAFF
-	TRBJ1-1	-	TRBV6-5	TGTGCCAGCAGCCAAGGGACAGAAGCTTTCTTT	CASSQGTEAFF
few	TRBJ1-6	-	TRBV6-5	TGTGCCAGCAGTTTGGAGGGGTGGAACTCACCCCTCCACTTT	CASSLEGWNSPLHF